The 26 T cell receptor beta chains listed next were all sequenced from one sample in a study of cytomegalovirus exposure and HLA in healthy donors. 60 Vbeta and 13 Jbeta primers were used in PCR. Some clones are missing from TCRdb's copy, which holds only in-frame ones; the method was immunoSEQ multiplex PCR. This sample has approximately 150,000 clones; 80% occur once, and the top ten carry around 14%. Sequencing was done on a sample of PBMCs. Every receptor here comes from a woman aged 40-49 years in good health and CMV-seronegative.

This clone was seen a handful of times. CDR3 sequence reads: CASSLPGHNNEQFF. As DNA, the CDR3 is TGTGCCAGCAGTTTGCCCGGACACAACAATGAGCAGTTCTTC. The chain has TRBV27 and TRBJ2-1, with D perhaps TRBD1 (5 bases). The CDR3 has 14 amino acids. Trimming took 3 bases from V and 5 from J, leaving 11 bases between them. CDR1 and CDR2 (germline): MNHEY, SMNVEV (reference sequence).

The J gene is TRBJ2-1, the V gene TRBV9; 14 nucleotides agree with TRBD2. Trimming at V came to 4 bases and at J to 7 bases, leaving 16 bases not matched to a gene. Germline V gene lookup returns CDR1 SGDLS and CDR2 YYNGEE. The CDR3 runs to 19 residues. The CDR3: CASSPRTSGGSVRYNEQFF. The CDR3 DNA is TGTGCCAGCAGCCCAAGGACTAGCGGGGGGTCCGTCCGGTATAATGAGCAGTTCTTC.

This chain uses TRBV4-3 with TRBJ2-7; TRBD2 might be the D (5 bases). The CDR3 has 14 residues. V lost 1 base to trimming and J lost 3 bases, with 10 bases between them. The V gene's germline CDR1 is LGHNA and CDR2 YSLEER. CDR3 DNA: TGCGCCAGCAGCCAAGGGGTCAGCGGCTACGAGCAGTACTTC. It specifies CASSQGVSGYEQYF.

The chain carries TRBV5-1 and TRBJ1-6; weak D call: TRBD1 (5 bases). Deletions cut 6 bases from V and 6 bases from J, with 19 bases between. CDR3 length: 16 residues. Germline CDR1 is SGHRS and CDR2 is YFSETQ. The CDR3 nucleotides are TGCGCCAGCAATAGGGAAGGGGATATGCGTAATTCACCCCTCCACTTT. Its translation is CASNREGDMRNSPLHF.

The gene calls are TRBV9 and TRBJ2-1, with D uncertain. V lost 4 bases and J lost 3, with 5 bases in between. The germline V gene encodes CDR1 SGDLS and CDR2 YYNGEE. The CDR3 is made up of 12 amino acids. CDR3 residues: CASSNNYNEQFF. In nucleotides, the CDR3 is TGTGCCAGCAGCAATAACTACAATGAGCAGTTCTTC.

The chain uses TRBV5-5 and TRBJ1-2; a weak D match, TRBD1 (6 bases). V gave up 2 bases and J gave up 7 bases, with 15 bases separating them. The V gene's germline CDR1 is SGHKS and CDR2 YYEKEE (reference sequence). The CDR3 runs 14 residues. In DNA form, the CDR3 reads TGTGCCAGCAGCTTAGCCTCGACAGGTCTTGGCTACACCTTC. It specifies CASSLASTGLGYTF.

J is TRBJ1-1 and V is TRBV5-1, with TRBD1 matching over 10 bases. Germline CDR1 is SGHRS and CDR2 is YFSETQ. V lost 3 bases and J lost 1; bases outside the gene matches: 3. The CDR3 has 15 residues. CDR3 residues: CASSSGQGSNTEAFF. CDR3 coding DNA: TGCGCCAGCAGCTCGGGACAGGGGTCGAACACTGAAGCTTTCTTT.

V is TRBV28 and J is TRBJ2-1, with 7 bases fitting TRBD2. The CDR3 sequence is 15 residues long. Trimming took 7 bases from V and 9 from J; bases not matched to a gene: 15. Germline CDR1 MDHEN, CDR2 SYDVKM. CDR3 in amino acids: CASIQHRGEGSEQFF. DNA of the CDR3: TGTGCCAGCATCCAACACCGGGGGGAAGGGAGTGAGCAGTTCTTC.

This clone has only a few counts. The chain links TRBV28 to TRBJ1-2, with a weak D call TRBD1 (6 bases). Trimming pared 5 bases from V and 4 bases from J, leaving 11 bases between. This CDR3 comprises 13 residues. Germline V lookup: CDR1 MDHEN, CDR2 SYDVKM. The CDR3 reads CASSRTVFYGYTF. CDR3 bases: TGTGCCAGCAGTCGGACAGTATTCTATGGCTACACCTTC.

The chain recombines TRBV4-1 with TRBJ2-3; no definite D call. The germline V and J ends were trimmed by 3 bases and 0 bases, with 16 bases remaining between them. In germline, CDR1 is MGHRA, CDR2 YSYEKL. The length of the CDR3 is 17 residues. CDR3 nucleotides: TGCGCCAGCAGCCATGAGAGAGAGGTCTCTAGCACAGATACGCAGTATTTT. It encodes CASSHEREVSSTDTQYF.

This chain connects TRBV18 to TRBJ1-2, with 7 bases fitting TRBD1. Germline loops: CDR1 KGHSH, CDR2 LQKENI. V trimming: 2 bases; J trimming: 8 bases; junction bases outside the gene matches: 8. The CDR3 contains 14 residues. CDR3 in amino acids: CASSPSTGRVGYTF. Here the CDR3 DNA reads TGTGCCAGCTCACCATCGACAGGGCGGGTCGGCTACACCTTC.

This clone was recorded only once. J is TRBJ2-7 and V is TRBV7-8; a possible D gene is TRBD1 (5 bases). The CDR3 runs 15 residues. Germline lookup yields CDR1 SGHVS and CDR2 FQNEAQ. Trimming took 2 bases from V and 2 from J, leaving 13 bases between them. The CDR3 region has the DNA TGTGCCAGCAGCTTATATGGACCAGGGACCTACGAGCAGTACTTC. It codes for CASSLYGPGTYEQYF.

The chain combines TRBV2 with TRBJ2-1; TRBD2 matches 10 bases. The CDR3 loop spans 17 amino acids. The V and J ends lost 6 bases and 0 bases, in that order; junction bases with no gene match: 8. The V gene's germline CDR1 is SNHLY and CDR2 FYNNEI. CDR3 sequence: CASRDILAGGSYNEQFF. The CDR3 nucleotides are TGTGCCAGCAGGGACATATTAGCGGGGGGCTCCTACAATGAGCAGTTCTTC.

This rearrangement joins TRBV5-4 to TRBJ2-3; 9 bases map to TRBD2. The V segment lost 4 bases and the J segment 6 bases; nucleotides outside the gene matches: 12. CDR1 and CDR2 (germline): SGHNT, YYREEE (reference sequence). The CDR3 runs 16 residues. This CDR3 reads CASSQAPSGVQDTQYF. The CDR3 region has the DNA TGTGCCAGCAGCCAAGCACCTAGCGGGGTACAGGATACGCAGTATTTT.

This chain uses TRBV7-3 with TRBJ2-3, with 9 bases lining up with TRBD2. With V trimmed by 2 bases and J by 1 base, 4 bases remained unmatched. Germline lookup yields CDR1 SGHTA and CDR2 FQGTGA. This CDR3 comprises 16 residues. CDR3 sequence (DNA): TGTGCCAGCAGCTTAGATTCTAGCGGGGGCACAGATACGCAGTATTTT. Residues: CASSLDSSGGTDTQYF.

The V gene is TRBV4-2, the J gene TRBJ1-3, with D unclear. V lost 2 bases and J lost 7, with 12 bases in between. Germline CDR1 and CDR2: LGHNA and YNFKEQ. CDR3 length: 14 residues. CDR3 nucleotides: TGTGCCAGCAGCCAAACGACTTTTGGTAACACCATATATTTT. This gives the protein CASSQTTFGNTIYF.

DNA of the CDR3: TGTGCCAGCAGTTTTGGACAACGCTACGAGCAGTACTTC. Protein sequence: CASSFGQRYEQYF. The chain joins TRBV28 to TRBJ2-7; tentatively, D is TRBD1 (5 bases). CDR3 length equals 13 residues. V was cut by 3 bases and J by 3 bases, with 9 bases left in between. CDR1 is MDHEN and CDR2 is SYDVKM in the germline V gene.

This chain connects TRBV29-1 to TRBJ1-2; 7 nucleotides align to TRBD1. Germline V gives CDR1 SQVTM, CDR2 ANQGSEA. CDR3 length equals 15 residues. Trimming took 1 base from V and 4 from J; bases not matched to a gene: 9. The CDR3 loop is CSVEVWGDSFYGYTF. The CDR3 DNA reads TGCAGCGTTGAAGTTTGGGGGGACAGCTTCTATGGCTACACCTTC.

The V gene is TRBV7-2, the J gene TRBJ2-7; possibly TRBD1 for D (6 bases). Germline CDR1 and CDR2: SGHTA and FQGNSA. This CDR3 has 15 amino acids. Trimming shortened V by 6 bases and J by 4 bases, and 19 bases separated the two germline ends. CDR3 region: CASSTLQGPRYEQYF. Written as DNA, the CDR3 is TGTGCCAGCAGTACCCTACAGGGACCCCGTTACGAGCAGTACTTC.

The chain recombines TRBV7-8 with TRBJ1-2; D gene uncertain. This CDR3 comprises 14 residues. The germline V gene encodes CDR1 SGHVS and CDR2 FQNEAQ. V was pared by 2 bases and J by 2 bases, with 9 bases between. The CDR3 here is CASSLREWNYGYTF. The CDR3 DNA is TGTGCCAGCAGCTTACGCGAATGGAACTATGGCTACACCTTC.

This clone was recorded only once. The V call is TRBV5-1, the J call TRBJ2-3; D ambiguous. Germline CDR1 SGHRS, CDR2 YFSETQ. The CDR3 covers 16 residues. With 0 bases removed from V and 2 bases from J, the gap between germline ends came to 13 bases. CDR3 DNA: TGCGCCAGCAGCTTGGAATCTCTAGGCCTCACAGATACGCAGTATTTT. This sequence encodes CASSLESLGLTDTQYF.

This clone has only a few counts. The chain recombines TRBV21-1 with TRBJ2-5; the listed D gene, TRBD1, was not tested against the DNA. TRBV21-1 constitutes a pseudogene. CDR3 size: 14 residues. CDR3 coding DNA: TGTGCCAGCAGCTTACAGGACAGGGAAGAGACCCAGTACTTC. Translation: CASSLQDREETQYF.

This CDR3 is CASRPIGTSHYEQYF. Written as DNA, the CDR3 is TGTGCCAGCAGACCGATCGGGACTAGTCACTACGAGCAGTACTTC. V gene TRBV27 combines with J gene TRBJ2-5; TRBD2 aligns across 8 bases. The better agreement between TRBJ2-7 and the DNA end casts doubt on the J call. The V gene's germline CDR1 is MNHEY and CDR2 SMNVEV (reference sequence). CDR3 length: 15 residues.

There are a few counts of this clone. This sequence joins TRBV19 and TRBJ1-4; TRBD1 matches 7 bases. V dropped 6 bases and J dropped 1; count of bases not matched to a gene: 5. The CDR3 totals 15 residues. Germline CDR1 reads LNHDA; CDR2 reads SQIVND (reference sequence). The DNA of the CDR3 is TGTGCCAGTAGGGGGACAGTCCAAACTAATGAAAAACTGTTTTTT. Translated: CASRGTVQTNEKLFF.

CDR3 sequence: CASSPQKLAGSYNEQFF. CDR3 DNA: TGTGCCAGCTCACCACAAAAACTAGCGGGCTCCTACAATGAGCAGTTCTTC. This chain connects TRBV18 to TRBJ2-1; 9 nucleotides agree with TRBD2. Trimming took 1 base from V and 0 from J; bases not matched to a gene: 4. The CDR3 loop spans 17 amino acids. In germline, CDR1 is KGHSH, CDR2 LQKENI.

V is TRBV28 and J is TRBJ2-4; 8 nucleotides align to TRBD1. The CDR3 has 15 amino acids. Per germline, CDR1 MDHEN and CDR2 SYDVKM. Germline trimming cut 6 bases from V and 12 bases from J; bases unmatched to any gene: 16. CDR3 region: CASSRKPGGGYSQYF. The CDR3 DNA sequence: TGTGCCAGCAGCCGAAAACCAGGGGGCGGGTACAGTCAGTACTTC.